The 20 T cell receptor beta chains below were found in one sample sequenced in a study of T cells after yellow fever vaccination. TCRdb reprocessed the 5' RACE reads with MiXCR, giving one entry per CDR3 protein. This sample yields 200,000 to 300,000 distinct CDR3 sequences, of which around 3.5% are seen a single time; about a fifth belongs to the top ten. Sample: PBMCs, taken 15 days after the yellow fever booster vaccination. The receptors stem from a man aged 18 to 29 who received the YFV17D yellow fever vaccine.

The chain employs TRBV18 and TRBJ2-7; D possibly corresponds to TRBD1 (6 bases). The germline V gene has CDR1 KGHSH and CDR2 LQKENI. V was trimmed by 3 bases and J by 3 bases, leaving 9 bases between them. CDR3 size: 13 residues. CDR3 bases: TGTGCCAGCTCACCGCGACAGGACTACGAGCAGTACGTC. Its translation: CASSPRQDYEQYV.

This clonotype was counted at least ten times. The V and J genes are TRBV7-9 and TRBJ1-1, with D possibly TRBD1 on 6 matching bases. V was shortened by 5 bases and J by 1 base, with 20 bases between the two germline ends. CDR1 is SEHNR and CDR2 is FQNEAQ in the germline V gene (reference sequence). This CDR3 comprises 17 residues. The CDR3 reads CASSRDLELTGNTEAFF. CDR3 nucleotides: TGTGCCAGCAGCCGCGACCTAGAATTGACAGGGAACACTGAAGCTTTCTTT.

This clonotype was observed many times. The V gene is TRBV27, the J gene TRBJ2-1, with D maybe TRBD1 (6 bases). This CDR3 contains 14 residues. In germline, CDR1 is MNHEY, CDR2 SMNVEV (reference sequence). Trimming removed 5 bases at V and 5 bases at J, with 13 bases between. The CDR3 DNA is TGTGCCAGCAGTCCCATGCAGGGGAACAATGAGCAGTTCTTC. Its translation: CASSPMQGNNEQFF.

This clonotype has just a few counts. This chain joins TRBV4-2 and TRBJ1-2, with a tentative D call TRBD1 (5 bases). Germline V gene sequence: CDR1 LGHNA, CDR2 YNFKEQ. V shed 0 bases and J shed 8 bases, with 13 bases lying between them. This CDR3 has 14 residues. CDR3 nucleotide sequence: TGTGCCAGCAGCCAAGAGCGGGGCCAGCGGGGCTACACCTTC. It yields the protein CASSQERGQRGYTF.

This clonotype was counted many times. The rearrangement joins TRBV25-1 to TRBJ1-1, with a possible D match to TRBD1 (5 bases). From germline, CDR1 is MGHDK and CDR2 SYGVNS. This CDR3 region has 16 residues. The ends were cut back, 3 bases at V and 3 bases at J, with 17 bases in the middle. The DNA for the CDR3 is TGTGCCAGCAGTGATCTACACAGGACTTCGGACACTGAAGCTTTCTTT. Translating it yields CASSDLHRTSDTEAFF.

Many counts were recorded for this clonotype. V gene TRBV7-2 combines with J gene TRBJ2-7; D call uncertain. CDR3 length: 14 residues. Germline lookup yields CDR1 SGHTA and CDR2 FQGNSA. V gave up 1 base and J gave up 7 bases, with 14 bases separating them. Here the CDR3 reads CASSLVAAVGEQYF. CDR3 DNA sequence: TGTGCCAGCAGCTTAGTTGCCGCGGTGGGGGAGCAGTACTTC.

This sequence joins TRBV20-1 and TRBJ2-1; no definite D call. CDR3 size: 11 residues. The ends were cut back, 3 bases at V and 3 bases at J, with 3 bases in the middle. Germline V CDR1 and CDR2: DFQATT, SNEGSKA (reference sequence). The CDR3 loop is CSARDYNEQFF. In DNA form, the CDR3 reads TGCAGTGCTAGGGACTACAATGAGCAGTTCTTC.

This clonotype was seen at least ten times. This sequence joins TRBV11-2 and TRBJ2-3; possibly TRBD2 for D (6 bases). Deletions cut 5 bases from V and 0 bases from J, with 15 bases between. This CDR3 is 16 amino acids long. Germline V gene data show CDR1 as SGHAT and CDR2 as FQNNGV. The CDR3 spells CASSPASVQSTDTQYF. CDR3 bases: TGTGCCAGCAGCCCCGCTAGCGTTCAAAGCACAGATACGCAGTATTTT. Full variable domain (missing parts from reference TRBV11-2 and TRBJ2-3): EAGVAQSPRYKIIEKRQSVAFWCNPISGHATLYWYQQILGQGPKLLIQFQNNGVVDDSQLPKDRFSAERLKGVDSTLKIQPAKLEDSAVYLCASSPASVQSTDTQYFGPGTRLTVL.

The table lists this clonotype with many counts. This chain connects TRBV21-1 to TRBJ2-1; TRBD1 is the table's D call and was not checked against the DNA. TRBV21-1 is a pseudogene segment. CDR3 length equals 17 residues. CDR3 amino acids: CASSIKIPGQGYNEQFF. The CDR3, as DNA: TGTGCCAGCAGCATAAAAATCCCGGGACAGGGTTACAATGAGCAGTTCTTC.

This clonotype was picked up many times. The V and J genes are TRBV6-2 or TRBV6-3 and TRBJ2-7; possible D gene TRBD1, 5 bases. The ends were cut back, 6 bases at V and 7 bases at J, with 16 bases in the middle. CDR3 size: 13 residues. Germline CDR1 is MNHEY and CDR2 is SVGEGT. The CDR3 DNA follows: TGTGCCAGCAGCCAGGGTGAGAAAGGGGAGCAGTACTTC. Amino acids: CASSQGEKGEQYF.

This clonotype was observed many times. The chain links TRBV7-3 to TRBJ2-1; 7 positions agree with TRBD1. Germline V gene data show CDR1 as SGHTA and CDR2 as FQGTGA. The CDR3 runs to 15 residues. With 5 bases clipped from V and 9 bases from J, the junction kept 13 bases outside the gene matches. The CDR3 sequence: CASSLRQGRWGEQFF. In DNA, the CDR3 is TGTGCCAGCAGCCTCAGACAGGGCCGATGGGGTGAGCAGTTCTTC.

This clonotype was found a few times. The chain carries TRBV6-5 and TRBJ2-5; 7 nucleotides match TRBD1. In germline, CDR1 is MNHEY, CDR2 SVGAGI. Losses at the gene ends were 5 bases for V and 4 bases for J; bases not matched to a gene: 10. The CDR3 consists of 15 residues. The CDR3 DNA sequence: TGTGCCAGCAGTCCCGAAGACAGGGTAGTAGAGACCCAGTACTTC. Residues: CASSPEDRVVETQYF.

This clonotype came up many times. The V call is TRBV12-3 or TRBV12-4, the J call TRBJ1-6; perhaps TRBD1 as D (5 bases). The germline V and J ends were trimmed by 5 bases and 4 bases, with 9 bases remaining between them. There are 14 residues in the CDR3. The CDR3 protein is CASSPGPYNSPLHF. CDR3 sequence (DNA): TGTGCCAGCAGTCCGGGACCGTATAATTCACCCCTCCACTTT.

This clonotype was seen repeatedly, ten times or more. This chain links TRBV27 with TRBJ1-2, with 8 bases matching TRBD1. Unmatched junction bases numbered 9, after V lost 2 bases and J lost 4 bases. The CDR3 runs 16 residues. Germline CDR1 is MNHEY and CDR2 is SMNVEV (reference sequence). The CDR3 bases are TGTGCCAGCAGTTTACAGGGGGCCGGGTTCGGCTATGGCTACACCTTC. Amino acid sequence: CASSLQGAGFGYGYTF.

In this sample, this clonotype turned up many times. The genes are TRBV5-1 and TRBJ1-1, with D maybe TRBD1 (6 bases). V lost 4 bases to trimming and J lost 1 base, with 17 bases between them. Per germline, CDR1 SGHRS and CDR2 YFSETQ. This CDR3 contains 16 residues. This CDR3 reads CASSLRGGLGNTEAFF. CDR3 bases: TGCGCCAGCAGCCTGCGGGGGGGCCTGGGGAACACTGAAGCTTTCTTT.

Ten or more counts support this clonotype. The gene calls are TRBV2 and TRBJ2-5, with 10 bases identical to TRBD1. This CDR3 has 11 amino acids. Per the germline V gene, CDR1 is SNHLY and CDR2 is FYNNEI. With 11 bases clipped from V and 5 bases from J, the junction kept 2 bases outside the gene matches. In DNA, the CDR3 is TGTGCCTGGGGACAGGGGGAGACCCAGTACTTC. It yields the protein CAWGQGETQYF.

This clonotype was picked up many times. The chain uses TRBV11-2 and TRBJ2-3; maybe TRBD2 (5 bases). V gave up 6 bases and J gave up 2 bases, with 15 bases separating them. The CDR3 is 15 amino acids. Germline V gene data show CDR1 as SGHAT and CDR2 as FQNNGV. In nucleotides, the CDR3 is TGTGCCAGCAGTTCGCGGGCCGCCCTCACAGATACGCAGTATTTT. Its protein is CASSSRAALTDTQYF.

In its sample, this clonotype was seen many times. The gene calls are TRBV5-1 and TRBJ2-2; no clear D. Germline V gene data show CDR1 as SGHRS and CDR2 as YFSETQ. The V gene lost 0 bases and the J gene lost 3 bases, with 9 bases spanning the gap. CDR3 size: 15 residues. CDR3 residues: CASSLARTHTGELFF. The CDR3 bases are TGCGCCAGCAGCTTGGCTCGCACGCACACCGGGGAGCTGTTTTTT.

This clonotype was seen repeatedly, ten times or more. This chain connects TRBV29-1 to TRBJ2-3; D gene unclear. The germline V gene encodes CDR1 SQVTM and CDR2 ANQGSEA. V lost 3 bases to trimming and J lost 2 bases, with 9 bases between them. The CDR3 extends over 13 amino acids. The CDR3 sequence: CSVEGGATDTQYF. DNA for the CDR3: TGCAGCGTTGAGGGCGGCGCCACAGATACGCAGTATTTT.

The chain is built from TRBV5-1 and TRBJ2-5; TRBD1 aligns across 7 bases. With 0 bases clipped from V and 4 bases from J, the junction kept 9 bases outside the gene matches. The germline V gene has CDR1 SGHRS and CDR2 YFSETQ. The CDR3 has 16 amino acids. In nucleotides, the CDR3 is TGCGCCAGCAGCTTGGCCAAGACAGGGTCTTTAGAGACCCAGTACTTC. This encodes CASSLAKTGSLETQYF.